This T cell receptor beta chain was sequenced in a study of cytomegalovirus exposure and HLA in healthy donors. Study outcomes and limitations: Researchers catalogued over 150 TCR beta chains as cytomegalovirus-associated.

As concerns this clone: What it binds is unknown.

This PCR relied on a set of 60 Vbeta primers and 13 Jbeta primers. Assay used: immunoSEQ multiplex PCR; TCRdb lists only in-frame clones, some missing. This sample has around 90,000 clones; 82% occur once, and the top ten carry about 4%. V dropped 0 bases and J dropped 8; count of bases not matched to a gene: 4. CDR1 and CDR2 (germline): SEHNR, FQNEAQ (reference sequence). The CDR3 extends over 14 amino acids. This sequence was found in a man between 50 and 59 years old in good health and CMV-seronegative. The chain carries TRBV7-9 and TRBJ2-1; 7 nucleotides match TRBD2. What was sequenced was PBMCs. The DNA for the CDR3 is TGTGCCAGCAGCTTAGCGCGCGGGAGTCATGAGCAGTTCTTC. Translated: CASSLARGSHEQFF.